This entry is about one T cell receptor (beta chain). Its antigen remains unknown. The sample belongs to a study of cytomegalovirus exposure and HLA in healthy donors. Turning to the study itself: Early released data had tens of millions of unique TCRs, all coming from HLA-typed donors.

The V gene's germline CDR1 is SGHAT and CDR2 FQDESV (reference sequence). The CDR3 sequence is 13 residues long. V was trimmed by 2 bases and J by 9 bases, leaving 11 bases between them. 13 Jbeta primers and 60 Vbeta primers were used for the PCR. Per the authors' pipeline: In a later analysis, of 79 million or so unique beta chains, roughly 11 million appeared in at least two donors. Libraries were prepared by immunoSEQ multiplex PCR; TCRdb keeps only in-frame clonotypes and omits some of them. V and J calls and clone size come straight from that table; D and trimming were deduced from the DNA. In total, the table holds roughly 220,000 clones. Study-wide points: The investigators catalogued 150 to 200 TCR beta chains as cytomegalovirus-associated.

The source is a girl between 2 and 10 years old in good health and CMV-seropositive. The specimen sequenced was PBMCs. J is TRBJ2-1 and V is TRBV11-1; possible D gene TRBD2, 5 bases. CDR3 region: CASSLKRSGEQFF. The CDR3 DNA follows: TGTGCCAGCAGCTTAAAGAGGAGCGGTGAGCAGTTCTTC.